By share of the sample, the clone carrying this TCR beta chain is large. This specimen belongs to a study of blood T cell repertoires in COVID-19. Study summary: Sites in the United States, Italy and Spain provided acute and convalescent COVID-19 samples. Sample material is recorded as cDNA or gDNA derived from T cells, B-cell-depleted T cells, or PBMCs.

The V segment lost 5 bases and the J segment 4 bases; nucleotides outside the gene matches: 12. The length of the CDR3 is 18 residues. Germline loops: CDR1 SGHVS, CDR2 FNYEAQ. The assay was immunoSEQ multiplex PCR, and TCRdb's table has in-frame clones only and misses some. Seen here are about 6,000 clones, roughly four fifths observed once, and the top ten hold more than 12%. The receptor's source is a man aged 55 to 70 with acute or convalescent COVID-19. The chain employs TRBV7-6 and TRBJ2-2, with 11 bases fitting TRBD2. Material for sequencing was peripheral blood. The CDR3 protein is CASSAGTSGPASTGELFF. The CDR3 DNA follows: TGTGCCAGCAGCGCGGGGACTAGCGGCCCCGCGAGCACCGGGGAGCTGTTTTTT. Drawing the rest from reference TRBV7-6 and TRBJ2-2, the complete variable domain is GAGVSQSPRYKVTKRGQDVALRCDPISGHVSLYWYRQALGQGPEFLTYFNYEAQQDKSGLPNDRFSAERPEGSISTLTIQRTEQRDSAMYRCASSAGTSGPASTGELFFGEGSRLTVL.